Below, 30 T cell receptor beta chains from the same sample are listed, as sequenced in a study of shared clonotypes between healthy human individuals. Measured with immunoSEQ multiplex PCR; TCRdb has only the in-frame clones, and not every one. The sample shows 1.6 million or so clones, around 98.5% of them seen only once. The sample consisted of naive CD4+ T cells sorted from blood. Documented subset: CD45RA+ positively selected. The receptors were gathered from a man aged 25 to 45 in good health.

CDR3 sequence: CASSESALYEQYF. The CDR3 DNA reads TGCGCCAGCAGTGAGTCGGCGTTGTACGAGCAGTACTTC. This rearrangement joins TRBV10-1 to TRBJ2-7; D gene unclear. The CDR3 is made up of 13 amino acids. V lost 0 bases to trimming and J lost 4 bases, with 7 bases between them. Germline-derived CDR1 and CDR2 are WNHNN and SYGVQD (reference sequence).

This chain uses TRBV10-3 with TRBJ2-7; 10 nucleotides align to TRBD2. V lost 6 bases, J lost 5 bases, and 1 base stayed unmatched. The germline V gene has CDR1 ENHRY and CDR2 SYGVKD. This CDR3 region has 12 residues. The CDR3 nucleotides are TGTGCCATCAGCCTAGCGGGAGACGAGCAGTACTTC. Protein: CAISLAGDEQYF.

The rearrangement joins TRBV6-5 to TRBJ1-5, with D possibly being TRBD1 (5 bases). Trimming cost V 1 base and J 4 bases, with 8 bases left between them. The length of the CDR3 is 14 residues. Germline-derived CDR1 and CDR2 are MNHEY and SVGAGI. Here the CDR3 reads CASSYLGVNQPQHF. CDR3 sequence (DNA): TGTGCCAGCAGTTACTTAGGGGTAAATCAGCCCCAGCATTTT.

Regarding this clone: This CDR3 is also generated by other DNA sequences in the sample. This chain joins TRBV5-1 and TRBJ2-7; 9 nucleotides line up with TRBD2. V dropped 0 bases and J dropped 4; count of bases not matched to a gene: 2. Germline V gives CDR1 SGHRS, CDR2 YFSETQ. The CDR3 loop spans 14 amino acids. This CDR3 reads CASSLAGLAYEQYF. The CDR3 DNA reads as TGCGCCAGCAGCTTGGCTGGACTAGCGTACGAGCAGTACTTC.

CDR3 nucleotides: TGTGCCAGCAGCGTCCCTAGCGGAAGCTCCTACGAGCAGTACTTC. Protein: CASSVPSGSSYEQYF. V usage is TRBV6-5 and J usage is TRBJ2-7; 7 bases are a match to TRBD2. This CDR3 has 15 amino acids. CDR1 and CDR2 from the germline V gene are MNHEY and SVGAGI. V lost 6 bases and J lost 0; bases outside the gene matches: 8.

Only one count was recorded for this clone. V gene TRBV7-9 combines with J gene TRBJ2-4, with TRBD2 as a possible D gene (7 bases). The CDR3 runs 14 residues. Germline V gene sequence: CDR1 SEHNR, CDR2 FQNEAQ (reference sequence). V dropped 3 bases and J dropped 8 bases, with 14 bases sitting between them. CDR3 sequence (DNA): TGTGCCAGCAGCTTCGGGGGGCTGGTAGACATTCAGTACTTC. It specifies CASSFGGLVDIQYF.

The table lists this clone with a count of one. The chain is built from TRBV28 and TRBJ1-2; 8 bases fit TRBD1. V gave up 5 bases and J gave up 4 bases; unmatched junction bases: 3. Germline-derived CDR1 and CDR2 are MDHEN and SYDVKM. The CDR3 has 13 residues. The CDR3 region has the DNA TGTGCCAGCAGTGAGGACAGGGTCTATGGCTACACCTTC. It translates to CASSEDRVYGYTF.

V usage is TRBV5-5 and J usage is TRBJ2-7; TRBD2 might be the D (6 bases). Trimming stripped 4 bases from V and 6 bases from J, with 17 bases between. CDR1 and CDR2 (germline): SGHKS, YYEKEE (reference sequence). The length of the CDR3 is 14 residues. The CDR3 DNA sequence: TGTGCCAGCAGCGTGGGACTTAAAGAGGTCGAGCAGTACTTC. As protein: CASSVGLKEVEQYF.

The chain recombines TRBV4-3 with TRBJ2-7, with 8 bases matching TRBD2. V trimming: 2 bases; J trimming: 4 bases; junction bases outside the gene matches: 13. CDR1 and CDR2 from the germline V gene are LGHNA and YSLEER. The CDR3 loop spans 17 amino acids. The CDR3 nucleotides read TGCGCCAGCAGCCAAACACAACTAGCGGCCAAAACTTACGAGCAGTACTTC. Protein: CASSQTQLAAKTYEQYF.

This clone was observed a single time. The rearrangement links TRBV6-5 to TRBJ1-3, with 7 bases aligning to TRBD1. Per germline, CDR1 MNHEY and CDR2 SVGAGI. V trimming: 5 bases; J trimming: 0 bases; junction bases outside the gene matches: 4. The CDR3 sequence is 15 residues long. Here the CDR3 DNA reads TGTGCCAGCAGTAGGACAGGTTACTCTGGAAACACCATATATTTT. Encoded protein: CASSRTGYSGNTIYF.

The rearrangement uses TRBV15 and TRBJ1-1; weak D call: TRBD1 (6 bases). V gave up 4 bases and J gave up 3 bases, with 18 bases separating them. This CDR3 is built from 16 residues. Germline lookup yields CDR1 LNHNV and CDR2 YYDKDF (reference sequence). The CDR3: CATSTDGRGLDTEAFF. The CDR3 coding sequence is TGTGCCACCAGCACAGATGGGAGGGGGTTGGACACTGAAGCTTTCTTT.

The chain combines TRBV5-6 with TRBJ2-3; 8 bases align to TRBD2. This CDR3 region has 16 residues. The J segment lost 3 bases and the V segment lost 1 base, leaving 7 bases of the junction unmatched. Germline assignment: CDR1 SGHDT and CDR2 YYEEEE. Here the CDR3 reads CASSLMRGRRTDTQYF. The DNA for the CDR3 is TGTGCCAGCAGCTTGATGCGCGGGAGGAGAACAGATACGCAGTATTTT.

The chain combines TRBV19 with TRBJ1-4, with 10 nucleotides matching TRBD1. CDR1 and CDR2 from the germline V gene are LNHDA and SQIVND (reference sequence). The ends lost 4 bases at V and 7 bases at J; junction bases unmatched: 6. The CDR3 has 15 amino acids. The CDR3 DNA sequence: TGTGCCAGTAGTACCCAGACAGGGGGCCTTGAAAAACTGTTTTTT. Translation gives CASSTQTGGLEKLFF.

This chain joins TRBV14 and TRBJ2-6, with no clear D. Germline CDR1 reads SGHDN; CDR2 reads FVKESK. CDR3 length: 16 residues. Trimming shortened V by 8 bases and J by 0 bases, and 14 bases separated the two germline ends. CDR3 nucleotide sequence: TGTGCCAGCCGACCGGGCCCAACCTCTGGGGCCAACGTCCTGACTTTC. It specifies CASRPGPTSGANVLTF.

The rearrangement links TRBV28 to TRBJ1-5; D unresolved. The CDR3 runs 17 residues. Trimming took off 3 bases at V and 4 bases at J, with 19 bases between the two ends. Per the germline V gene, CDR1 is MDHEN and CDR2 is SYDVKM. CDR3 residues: CASSFVGPTLGNQPQHF. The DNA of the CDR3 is TGTGCCAGCAGTTTTGTCGGGCCGACCTTGGGTAATCAGCCCCAGCATTTT. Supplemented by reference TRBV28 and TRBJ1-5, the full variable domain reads DVKVTQSSRYLVKRTGEKVFLECVQDMDHENMFWYRQDPGLGLRLIYFSYDVKMKEKGDIPEGYSVSREKKERFSLILESASTNQTSMYLCASSFVGPTLGNQPQHFGDGTRLSIL.

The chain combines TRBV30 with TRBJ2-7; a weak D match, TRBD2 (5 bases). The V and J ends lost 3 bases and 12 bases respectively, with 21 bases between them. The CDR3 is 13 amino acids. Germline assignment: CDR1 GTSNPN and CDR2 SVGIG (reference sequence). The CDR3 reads CAWSLRGGLGGYF. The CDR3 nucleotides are TGTGCCTGGAGCCTCAGAGGAGGACTGGGCGGGTACTTC.

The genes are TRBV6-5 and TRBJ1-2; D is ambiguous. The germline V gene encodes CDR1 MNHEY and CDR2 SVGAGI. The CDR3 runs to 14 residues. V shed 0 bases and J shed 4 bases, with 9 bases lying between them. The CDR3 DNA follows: TGTGCCAGCAGTTACTCGTCCAGCATCTATGGCTACACCTTC. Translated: CASSYSSSIYGYTF.

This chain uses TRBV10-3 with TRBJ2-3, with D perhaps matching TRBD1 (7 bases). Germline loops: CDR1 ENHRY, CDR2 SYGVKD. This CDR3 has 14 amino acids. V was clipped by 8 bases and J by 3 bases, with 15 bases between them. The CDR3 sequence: CAIWQGGGTDTQYF. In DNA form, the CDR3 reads TGTGCCATCTGGCAGGGGGGAGGAACAGATACGCAGTATTTT.

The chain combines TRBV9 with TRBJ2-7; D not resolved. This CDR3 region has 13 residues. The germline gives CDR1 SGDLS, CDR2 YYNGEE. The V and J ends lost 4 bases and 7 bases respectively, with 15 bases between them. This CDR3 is CASSHGNLGEQYF. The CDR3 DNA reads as TGTGCCAGCAGCCACGGCAACCTTGGAGAGCAGTACTTC.

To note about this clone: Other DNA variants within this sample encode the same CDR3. CDR3: CASSEGPYEQYF. The CDR3, as DNA: TGTGCCAGCAGTGAAGGGCCCTACGAGCAGTACTTC. The chain uses TRBV6-1 and TRBJ2-7; D unresolved. The CDR3 is made up of 12 amino acids. The V end was cut by 1 base, the J end by 2 bases, with 3 bases between. Germline V gene data show CDR1 as MNHNS and CDR2 as SASEGT.

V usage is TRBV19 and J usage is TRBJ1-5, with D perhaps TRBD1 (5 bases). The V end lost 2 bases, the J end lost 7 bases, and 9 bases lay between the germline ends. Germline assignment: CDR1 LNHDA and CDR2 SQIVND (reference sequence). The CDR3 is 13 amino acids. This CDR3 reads CASSIPGIQPQHF. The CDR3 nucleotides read TGTGCCAGTAGTATACCAGGGATACAGCCCCAGCATTTT.

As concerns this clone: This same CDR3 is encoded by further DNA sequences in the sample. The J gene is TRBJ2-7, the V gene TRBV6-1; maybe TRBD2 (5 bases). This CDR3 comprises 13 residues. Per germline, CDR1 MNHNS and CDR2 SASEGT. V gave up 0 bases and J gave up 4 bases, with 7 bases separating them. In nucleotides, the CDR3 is TGTGCCAGCAGTGAAGCGGGAGTGTACGAGCAGTACTTC. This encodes CASSEAGVYEQYF.

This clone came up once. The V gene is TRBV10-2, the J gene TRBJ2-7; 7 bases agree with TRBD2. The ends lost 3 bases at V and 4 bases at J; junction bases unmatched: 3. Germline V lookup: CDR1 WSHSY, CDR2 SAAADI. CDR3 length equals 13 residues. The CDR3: CASSETAGYEQYF. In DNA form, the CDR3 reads TGCGCCAGCAGTGAAACAGCGGGGTACGAGCAGTACTTC.

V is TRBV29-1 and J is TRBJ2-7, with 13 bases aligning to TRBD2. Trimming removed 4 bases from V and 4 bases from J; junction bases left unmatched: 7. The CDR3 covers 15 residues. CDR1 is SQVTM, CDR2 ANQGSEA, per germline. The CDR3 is CSVGFWGLAGYEQYF. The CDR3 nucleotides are TGCAGCGTTGGTTTTTGGGGACTAGCGGGGTACGAGCAGTACTTC.

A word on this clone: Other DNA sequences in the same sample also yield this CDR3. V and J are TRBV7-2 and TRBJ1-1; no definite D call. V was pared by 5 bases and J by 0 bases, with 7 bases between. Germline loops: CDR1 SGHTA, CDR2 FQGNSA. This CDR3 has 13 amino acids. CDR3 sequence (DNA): TGTGCCAGCAGCCCGCCCATGAACACTGAAGCTTTCTTT. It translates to CASSPPMNTEAFF.

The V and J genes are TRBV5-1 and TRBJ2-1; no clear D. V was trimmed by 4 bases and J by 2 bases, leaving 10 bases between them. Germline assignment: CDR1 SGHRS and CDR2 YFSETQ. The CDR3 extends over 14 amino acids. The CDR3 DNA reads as TGCGCCAGCAGCCGATCCGGACCCTACAATGAGCAGTTCTTC. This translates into CASSRSGPYNEQFF.

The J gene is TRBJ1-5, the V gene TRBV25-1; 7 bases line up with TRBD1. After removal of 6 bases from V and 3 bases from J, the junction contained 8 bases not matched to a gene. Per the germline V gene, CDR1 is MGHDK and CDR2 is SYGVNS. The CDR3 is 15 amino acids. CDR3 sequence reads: CASSSGQFYNQPQHF. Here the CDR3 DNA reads TGTGCCAGCAGCTCGGGACAGTTTTACAATCAGCCCCAGCATTTT.

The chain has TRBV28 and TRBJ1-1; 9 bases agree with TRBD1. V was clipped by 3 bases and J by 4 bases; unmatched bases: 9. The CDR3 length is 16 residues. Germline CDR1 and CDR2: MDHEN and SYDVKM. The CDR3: CASSFGTGSMGTEAFF. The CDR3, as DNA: TGTGCCAGCAGTTTCGGGACAGGGAGTATGGGCACTGAAGCTTTCTTT.

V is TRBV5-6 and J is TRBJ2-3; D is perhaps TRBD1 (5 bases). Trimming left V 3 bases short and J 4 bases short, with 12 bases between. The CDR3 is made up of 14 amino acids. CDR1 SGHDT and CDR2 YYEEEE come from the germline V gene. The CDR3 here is CASSSFQGADTQYF. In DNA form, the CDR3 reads TGTGCCAGCAGCTCATTTCAGGGTGCAGATACGCAGTATTTT. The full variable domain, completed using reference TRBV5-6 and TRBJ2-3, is DAGVTQSPTHLIKTRGQQVTLRCSPKSGHDTVSWYQQALGQGPQFIFQYYEEEERQRGNFPDRFSGHQFPNYSSELNVNALLLGDSALYLCASSSFQGADTQYFGPGTRLTVL.

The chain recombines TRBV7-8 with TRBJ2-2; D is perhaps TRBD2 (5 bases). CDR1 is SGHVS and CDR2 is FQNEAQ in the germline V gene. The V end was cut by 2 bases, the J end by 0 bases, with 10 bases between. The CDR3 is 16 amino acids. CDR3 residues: CASSLISGSNTGELFF. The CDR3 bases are TGTGCCAGCAGCTTAATAAGCGGTTCGAACACCGGGGAGCTGTTTTTT.